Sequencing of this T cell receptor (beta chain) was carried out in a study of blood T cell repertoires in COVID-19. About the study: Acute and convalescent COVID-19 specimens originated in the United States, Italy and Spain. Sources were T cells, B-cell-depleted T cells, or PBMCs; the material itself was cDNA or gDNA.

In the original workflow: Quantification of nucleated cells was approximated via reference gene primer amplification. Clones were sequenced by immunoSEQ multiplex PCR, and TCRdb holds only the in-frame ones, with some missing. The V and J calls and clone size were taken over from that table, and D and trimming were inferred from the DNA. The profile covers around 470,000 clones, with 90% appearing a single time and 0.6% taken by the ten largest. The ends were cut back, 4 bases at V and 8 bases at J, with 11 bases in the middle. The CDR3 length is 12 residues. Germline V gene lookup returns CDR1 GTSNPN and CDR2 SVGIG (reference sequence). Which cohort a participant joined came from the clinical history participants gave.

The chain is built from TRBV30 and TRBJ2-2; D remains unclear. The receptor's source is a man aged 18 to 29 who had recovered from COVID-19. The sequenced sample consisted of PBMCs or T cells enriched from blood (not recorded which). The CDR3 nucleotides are TGTGCCTGGATCGGCCGGCGGGGGGAGCTGTTTTTT. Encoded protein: CAWIGRRGELFF.